These 10 T cell receptor beta chains were sequenced from one sample in a study of blood T cell repertoires in COVID-19 (dated by TCRdb to 2019 to 2021). Libraries were made using the immunoSEQ multiplex PCR assay. In TCRdb, the immuneACCESS table is reduced to in-frame sequences with V and J assigned. These tables do not hold every clone; where another copy was compared, an unresolved V gene accounts for under half, and the others remain unexplained. Recorded for this sample are around 110,000 clones; roughly 83% of them occurred a single time. Jointly, the top ten make up 0.7% to 1% of the sample. Material: peripheral blood. The receptor source for this set is a woman aged 70-85 years with acute or convalescent COVID-19.

The V gene is TRBV6-5, the J gene TRBJ2-7, with 7 bases that match TRBD1. V was clipped by 2 bases and J by 6 bases; unmatched bases: 7. Germline-derived CDR1 and CDR2 are MNHEY and SVGAGI. The CDR3 contains 14 residues. CDR3 coding DNA: TGTGCCAGCAGTTACACAGGACAGGCCCCCGAGCAGTACTTC. Translating gives CASSYTGQAPEQYF.

This clone has a handful of counts. The chain uses TRBV2 and TRBJ2-7; weak D call: TRBD1 (6 bases). The CDR3 contains 13 residues. Germline assignment: CDR1 SNHLY and CDR2 FYNNEI. V lost 9 bases and J 0 bases, leaving 12 bases between the germline ends. CDR3 amino acids: CASKRGSSYEQYF. The DNA of the CDR3 is TGTGCCAGTAAAAGGGGGAGCTCCTACGAGCAGTACTTC.

The gene calls are TRBV7-2 and TRBJ2-6, with D hard to call. The CDR3 covers 16 residues. Germline CDR1 SGHTA, CDR2 FQGNSA. V was pared by 1 base and J by 0 bases, with 7 bases between. The CDR3 reads CASSLGPLSGANVLTF. For the CDR3, the DNA is TGTGCCAGCAGCTTAGGTCCCCTCTCTGGGGCCAACGTCCTGACTTTC.

About this clone: The sample contains more than one DNA sequence encoding this CDR3. The chain carries TRBV29-1 and TRBJ1-2, with 8 bases fitting TRBD1. V shed 6 bases, J shed 8 bases, and the junction held 8 bases outside the gene matches. Germline lookup yields CDR1 SQVTM and CDR2 ANQGSEA. The CDR3 runs 12 residues. CDR3 nucleotide sequence: TGCAGCGTGGCAGGACAGGGTGGGGGCTACACCTTC. It translates to CSVAGQGGGYTF.

The CDR3 coding sequence is TGTGCCAGCAGCTCTTTAGGGAGCTCCTACGAGCAGTACTTC. Protein product: CASSSLGSSYEQYF. This chain joins TRBV11-1 and TRBJ2-7; D perhaps matches TRBD2 (5 bases). The germline V gene encodes CDR1 SGHAT and CDR2 FQDESV (reference sequence). The CDR3 has 14 residues. Trimming cost V 4 bases and J 0 bases, with 10 bases left between them. Variable domain in full (rest from reference TRBV11-1 and TRBJ2-7): EAEVAQSPRYKITEKSQAVAFWCDPISGHATLYWYRQILGQGPELLVQFQDESVVDDSQLPKDRFSAERLKGVDSTLKIQPAELGDSAMYLCASSSLGSSYEQYFGPGTRLTVT.

The CDR3 protein is CASGLAPDREHIQYF. CDR3 DNA sequence: TGTGCTAGTGGTTTGGCCCCGGACAGGGAACACATTCAGTACTTC. The V call is TRBV12-5, the J call TRBJ2-4, with 8 bases fitting TRBD1. The germline CDR1 and CDR2 sequences are LGHNT and FRNRAP. This CDR3 region has 15 residues. V lost 1 base, J lost 8 bases, and 7 bases stayed unmatched. Full variable domain (rest looked up from reference TRBV12-5 and TRBJ2-4): DARVTQTPRHKVTEMGQEVTMRCQPILGHNTVFWYRQTMMQGLELLAYFRNRAPLDDSGMPKDRFSAEMPDATLATLKIQPSEPRDSAVYFCASGLAPDREHIQYFGAGTRLSVL.

The rearrangement links TRBV9 to TRBJ2-1, with D maybe TRBD1 (5 bases). Deletions cut 0 bases from V and 8 bases from J, with 12 bases between. The V gene's germline CDR1 is SGDLS and CDR2 YYNGEE. The CDR3 sequence is 14 residues long. In DNA, the CDR3 is TGTGCCAGCAGCGTAGGATGGTCCAGGGATGAGCAGTTCTTC. This encodes CASSVGWSRDEQFF.

The chain recombines TRBV7-8 with TRBJ2-3, with TRBD1 identical over 7 bases. The CDR3 length is 16 residues. CDR1 is SGHVS and CDR2 is FQNEAQ in the germline V gene. The J segment lost 1 base and the V segment lost 2 bases, leaving 6 bases of the junction unmatched. The CDR3 sequence is CASSLRGGAGTDTQYF. CDR3 nucleotides: TGTGCCAGCAGCTTAAGAGGGGGCGCCGGCACAGATACGCAGTATTTT. Using reference TRBV7-8 and TRBJ2-3 for the parts outside the CDR3, the full variable domain is GAGVSQSPRYKVAKRGQDVALRCDPISGHVSLFWYQQALGQGPEFLTYFQNEAQLDKSGLPSDRFFAERPEGSVSTLKIQRTQQEDSAVYLCASSLRGGAGTDTQYFGPGTRLTVL.

This clone occurred once. The chain recombines TRBV27 with TRBJ2-7; a possible D gene is TRBD2 (5 bases). The CDR3 sequence is 9 residues long. V shed 10 bases and J shed 9 bases, with 10 bases lying between them. CDR1 and CDR2 (germline): MNHEY, SMNVEV (reference sequence). The CDR3 DNA reads TGTGCCACCGCTGCGGGGCAGTACTTC. It codes for CATAAGQYF.

This clone has a handful of counts. CDR3 protein: CASSQGHRQGTQYF. DNA of the CDR3: TGTGCCAGCAGCCAAGGACATCGACAGGGGACGCAGTATTTT. This chain connects TRBV14 to TRBJ2-3, with 8 nucleotides matching TRBD1. The CDR3 is 14 amino acids. CDR1 SGHDN and CDR2 FVKESK come from the germline V gene. Trimming removed 1 base from V and 9 bases from J; junction bases left unmatched: 6.